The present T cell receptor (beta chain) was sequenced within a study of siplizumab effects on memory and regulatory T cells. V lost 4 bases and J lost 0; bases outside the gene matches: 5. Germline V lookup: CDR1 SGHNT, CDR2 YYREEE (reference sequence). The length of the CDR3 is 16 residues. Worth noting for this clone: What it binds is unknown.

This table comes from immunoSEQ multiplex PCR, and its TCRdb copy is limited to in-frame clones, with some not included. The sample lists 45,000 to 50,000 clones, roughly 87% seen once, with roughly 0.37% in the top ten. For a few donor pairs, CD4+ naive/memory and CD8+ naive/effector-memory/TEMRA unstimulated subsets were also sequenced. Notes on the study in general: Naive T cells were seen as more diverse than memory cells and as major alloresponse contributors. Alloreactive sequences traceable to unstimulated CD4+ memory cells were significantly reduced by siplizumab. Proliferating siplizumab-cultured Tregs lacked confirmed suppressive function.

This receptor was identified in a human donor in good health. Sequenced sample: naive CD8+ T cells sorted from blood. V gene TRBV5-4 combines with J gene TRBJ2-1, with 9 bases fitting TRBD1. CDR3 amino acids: CASSPGQGFSYNEQFF. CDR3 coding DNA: TGTGCCAGCAGCCCAGGACAGGGGTTCTCCTACAATGAGCAGTTCTTC.